These 21 T cell receptor beta chains came from one sample sequenced in a study of shared clonotypes between healthy human individuals (dated by TCRdb to about 2020). Preparation of the library involved the immunoSEQ multiplex PCR assay. TCRdb stores this immuneACCESS table with in-frame sequences only. Part of the clones is absent; in the studies checked, under half of the shortfall reflects unresolved V genes, and no reason is known for the rest. Here the sample has fewer than 2.5 million clones; roughly 93% occur a single time. Around 0.37% of the sample goes to the ten largest clones. The sequenced sample was naive CD4+ T cells from PBMCs. The cell subset or site tag for this specimen amounts to: CD45RA+ positively selected. Receptor source: a man younger than 35 in good health. Some clones in this sample may be carry-over from other donors' samples.

This clone was observed a few times. The chain is built from TRBV5-1 and TRBJ2-7, with 13 positions matching TRBD2. Losses at the gene ends were 3 bases for V and 4 bases for J; bases not matched to a gene: 7. Per the germline V gene, CDR1 is SGHRS and CDR2 is YFSETQ. The CDR3 runs 16 residues. The CDR3 sequence is CASSSVGLAGPYEQYF. The CDR3 nucleotides are TGCGCCAGCAGCTCGGTGGGACTAGCGGGGCCGTACGAGCAGTACTTC.

In this sample, this clone turned up once. The rearrangement uses TRBV5-4 and TRBJ2-1, with 12 bases fitting TRBD2. V lost 4 bases, J lost 0 bases, and 8 bases stayed unmatched. CDR1 and CDR2 (germline): SGHNT, YYREEE (reference sequence). The CDR3 consists of 18 residues. The CDR3 nucleotides read TGTGCCAGCAGCCCCTGGACTAGCGGGGAGAGCTCCTACAATGAGCAGTTCTTC. Its translation: CASSPWTSGESSYNEQFF. The whole variable domain, remainder taken from reference TRBV5-4 and TRBJ2-1, is ETGVTQSPTHLIKTRGQQVTLRCSSQSGHNTVSWYQQALGQGPQFIFQYYREEENGRGNFPPRFSGLQFPNYSSELNVNALELDDSALYLCASSPWTSGESSYNEQFFGPGTRLTVL.

The J gene is TRBJ2-1, the V gene TRBV6-5; 7 positions agree with TRBD1. The CDR3 is 15 amino acids. V lost 7 bases to trimming and J lost 3 bases; unmatched junction nucleotides: 9. Germline lookup yields CDR1 MNHEY and CDR2 SVGAGI. CDR3 coding DNA: TGTGCCAGCACCCGACAGGGTCCCTACTACAATGAGCAGTTCTTC. Amino acid sequence: CASTRQGPYYNEQFF.

The chain uses TRBV2 and TRBJ1-1, with a tentative D call TRBD1 (5 bases). Germline lookup yields CDR1 SNHLY and CDR2 FYNNEI. CDR3 size: 15 residues. With 8 bases removed from V and 6 bases from J, the gap between germline ends came to 22 bases. The CDR3 coding sequence is TGTGCCAGCCGATCCCGTGCTCGGGAAGGGGCTGAAGCTTTCTTT. This sequence encodes CASRSRAREGAEAFF.

The chain carries TRBV27 and TRBJ1-2; maybe TRBD1 (6 bases). V dropped 11 bases and J dropped 3 bases, with 19 bases sitting between them. CDR3 length equals 14 residues. CDR1 and CDR2 (germline): MNHEY, SMNVEV (reference sequence). CDR3 loop: CAGRDTEGDYGYTF. CDR3 DNA: TGTGCCGGCCGGGACACAGAGGGAGACTATGGCTACACCTTC.

This rearrangement joins TRBV7-9 to TRBJ1-6, with D uncertain. The CDR3 is made up of 13 amino acids. The germline CDR1 and CDR2 sequences are SEHNR and FQNEAQ (reference sequence). V was shortened by 6 bases and J by 10 bases, with 13 bases between the two germline ends. The CDR3 region is CASRGEVHSPLHF. In DNA, the CDR3 is TGTGCCAGCAGGGGAGAGGTCCACTCACCCCTCCACTTT.

To note about this clone: At one boundary the junction diverges from the germline segment, which might be a read error. The rearrangement links TRBV6-1 to TRBJ2-1, with D possibly being TRBD2 (6 bases). The CDR3 consists of 15 residues. Germline V gene sequence: CDR1 MNHNS, CDR2 SASEGT. The CDR3 protein is CASREGVAGWDEQFF. The CDR3 DNA follows: TGTGCCAGCAGGGAAGGGGTGGCGGGATGGGATGAGCAGTTCTTC.

The chain has TRBV5-1 and TRBJ2-5; 12 nucleotides align to TRBD2. J was trimmed by 4 bases and V by 3 bases; bases with no gene match: 7. The CDR3 runs 16 residues. Germline V lookup: CDR1 SGHRS, CDR2 YFSETQ. The CDR3 DNA sequence: TGCGCCAGCAGCTGGCTCCCGGGACTAGCGGGAGAGACCCAGTACTTC. This sequence encodes CASSWLPGLAGETQYF. The full variable domain, completed using reference TRBV5-1 and TRBJ2-5, is KAGVTQTPRYLIKTRGQQVTLSCSPISGHRSVSWYQQTPGQGLQFLFEYFSETQRNKGNFPGRFSGRQFSNSRSEMNVSTLELGDSALYLCASSWLPGLAGETQYFGPGTRLLVL.

The gene calls are TRBV27 and TRBJ2-7; 12 nucleotides line up with TRBD1. Germline V gene data show CDR1 as MNHEY and CDR2 as SMNVEV (reference sequence). V dropped 0 bases and J dropped 6; count of bases not matched to a gene: 3. The CDR3 loop spans 15 amino acids. The CDR3 sequence: CASSLSGTGGFEQYF. The CDR3 nucleotides read TGTGCCAGCAGTTTATCCGGGACAGGGGGCTTCGAGCAGTACTTC.

The chain joins TRBV5-1 to TRBJ2-1; D is possibly TRBD1 or TRBD2 (5 bases each). The V end was cut by 2 bases, the J end by 0 bases, with 21 bases between. Germline CDR1 SGHRS, CDR2 YFSETQ. This CDR3 has 19 amino acids. The CDR3: CASSFGTTAEPSSYNEQFF. Written as DNA, the CDR3 is TGCGCCAGCAGCTTCGGGACCACCGCTGAACCTAGCTCCTACAATGAGCAGTTCTTC.

Note on this clone: Other DNA sequences in this sample translate to the same CDR3. The gene calls are TRBV7-3 and TRBJ2-5, with TRBD2 matching over 10 bases. The germline gives CDR1 SGHTA, CDR2 FQGTGA. Germline trimming cut 2 bases from V and 4 bases from J; bases unmatched to any gene: 4. The CDR3 length is 15 residues. Here the CDR3 DNA reads TGTGCCAGCAGCTTAGGTCTAGCGGGAGTAGAGACCCAGTACTTC. Its protein is CASSLGLAGVETQYF.

The chain recombines TRBV6-5 with TRBJ1-2, with D unclear. CDR3 length: 13 amino acids. The germline gives CDR1 MNHEY, CDR2 SVGAGI. V shed 2 bases and J shed 7 bases, with 11 bases lying between them. This CDR3 reads CASSYADWGGYTF. Written as DNA, the CDR3 is TGTGCCAGCAGTTACGCCGACTGGGGTGGCTACACCTTC.

The chain joins TRBV2 to TRBJ2-4; TRBD2 agrees at 7 bases. With 1 base clipped from V and 8 bases from J, the junction kept 8 bases outside the gene matches. Germline V lookup: CDR1 SNHLY, CDR2 FYNNEI. The CDR3 runs 15 residues. The CDR3 DNA is TGTGCCAGCAGTGAAGTGGGGAGGGCCCCGGACATTCAGTACTTC. Translating it yields CASSEVGRAPDIQYF.

The genes are TRBV5-1 and TRBJ2-1; the D is unclear. V was cut by 0 bases and J by 8 bases, with 9 bases left in between. Germline V gene sequence: CDR1 SGHRS, CDR2 YFSETQ. CDR3 length: 13 residues. The CDR3, as DNA: TGCGCCAGCAGCTTGGAGCCAGCCTATGAGCAGTTCTTC. It yields the protein CASSLEPAYEQFF.

The rearrangement links TRBV28 to TRBJ1-3; D is undetermined. This CDR3 has 16 amino acids. Looked up from germline, CDR1 is MDHEN and CDR2 is SYDVKM. V gave up 0 bases and J gave up 0 bases, with 9 bases separating them. The CDR3 protein is CASSLWSSSSGNTIYF. The CDR3 bases are TGTGCCAGCAGTTTATGGAGCAGCAGCTCTGGAAACACCATATATTTT.

The V gene is TRBV5-1, the J gene TRBJ1-2; D gene uncertain. The CDR3 runs 15 residues. CDR1 is SGHRS, CDR2 YFSETQ, per germline. With 4 bases removed from V and 1 base from J, the gap between germline ends came to 14 bases. The CDR3 sequence is CASSRDGAYNYGYTF. As DNA, the CDR3 is TGCGCCAGCAGCCGCGACGGAGCCTATAACTATGGCTACACCTTC.

The chain has TRBV7-8 and TRBJ1-3, with 9 bases identical to TRBD1. The junction had 13 bases not matched to a gene; V was cut back by 2 bases and J by 2 bases. Germline CDR1 is SGHVS and CDR2 is FQNEAQ. The CDR3 spans 19 residues. The CDR3 sequence: CASSLLPWTGDGTGNTIYF. Here the CDR3 DNA reads TGTGCCAGCAGCTTACTACCTTGGACAGGGGATGGGACTGGAAACACCATATATTTT.

The chain has TRBV2 and TRBJ1-4; 7 bases match TRBD1. Germline V lookup: CDR1 SNHLY, CDR2 FYNNEI. The length of the CDR3 is 14 residues. The trim removed 6 bases at V and 4 bases at J, leaving 5 bases unmatched. This CDR3 is CASRDREGNEKLFF. The DNA of the CDR3 is TGTGCCAGCAGAGACAGGGAGGGTAATGAAAAACTGTTTTTT.

The chain combines TRBV29-1 with TRBJ2-5; 7 positions agree with TRBD1. Per germline, CDR1 SQVTM and CDR2 ANQGSEA. The V and J ends lost 5 bases and 2 bases, in that order; junction bases with no gene match: 5. This CDR3 has 13 amino acids. CDR3 sequence reads: CSVYGTEQETQYF. The CDR3 region has the DNA TGCAGCGTTTATGGGACAGAGCAAGAGACCCAGTACTTC.

CDR3 loop: CASSVRQGWGTDTQYF. Written as DNA, the CDR3 is TGTGCCAGCAGCGTCCGTCAGGGCTGGGGCACAGATACGCAGTATTTT. The gene calls are TRBV9 and TRBJ2-3; TRBD1 might be the D (5 bases). The CDR3 has 16 amino acids. Germline V lookup: CDR1 SGDLS, CDR2 YYNGEE. The V end was cut by 2 bases, the J end by 1 base, with 14 bases between.

The rearrangement links TRBV7-9 to TRBJ2-3, with 11 bases aligning to TRBD2. Per the germline V gene, CDR1 is SEHNR and CDR2 is FQNEAQ (reference sequence). CDR3 length: 17 amino acids. J lost 3 bases, V lost 5 bases, and 10 bases had no gene match. As DNA, the CDR3 is TGTGCCAGCAGCCCCTCCACCGGGACTAGCGGAACAGATACGCAGTATTTT. Translating gives CASSPSTGTSGTDTQYF.